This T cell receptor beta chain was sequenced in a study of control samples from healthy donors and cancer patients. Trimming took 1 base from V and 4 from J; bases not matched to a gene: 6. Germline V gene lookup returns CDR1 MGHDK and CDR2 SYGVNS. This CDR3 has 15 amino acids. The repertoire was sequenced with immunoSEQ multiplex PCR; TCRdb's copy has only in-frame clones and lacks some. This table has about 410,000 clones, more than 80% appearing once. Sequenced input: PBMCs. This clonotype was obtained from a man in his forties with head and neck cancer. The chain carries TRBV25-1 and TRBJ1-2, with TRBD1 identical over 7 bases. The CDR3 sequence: CASSEWKGAGYGYTF. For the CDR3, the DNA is TGTGCCAGCAGTGAATGGAAGGGGGCGGGCTATGGCTACACCTTC.